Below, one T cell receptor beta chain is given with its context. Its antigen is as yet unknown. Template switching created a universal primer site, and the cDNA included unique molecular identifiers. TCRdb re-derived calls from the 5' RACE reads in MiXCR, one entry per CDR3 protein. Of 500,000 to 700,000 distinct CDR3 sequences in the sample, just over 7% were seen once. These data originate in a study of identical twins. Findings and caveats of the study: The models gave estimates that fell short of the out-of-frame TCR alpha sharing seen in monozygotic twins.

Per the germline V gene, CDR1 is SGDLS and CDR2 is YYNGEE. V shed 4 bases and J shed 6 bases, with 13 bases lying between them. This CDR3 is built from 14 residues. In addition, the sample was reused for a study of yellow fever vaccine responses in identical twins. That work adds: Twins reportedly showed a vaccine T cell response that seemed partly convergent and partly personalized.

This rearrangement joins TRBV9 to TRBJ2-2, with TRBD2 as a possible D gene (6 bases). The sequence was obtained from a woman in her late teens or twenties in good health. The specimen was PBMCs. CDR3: CASSPETRAGELFF. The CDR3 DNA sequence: TGTGCCAGCAGCCCAGAGACTAGAGCCGGGGAGCTGTTTTTT.